This entry concerns a single T cell receptor (beta chain). The data originate from a study of regulatory T cells in long-lasting Graves disease. Arm-PCR with iRepertoire HTBI primers amplified the CDR3 regions for these TCR beta libraries. TCRdb passed the multiplex PCR reads through MiXCR, listing each CDR3 protein once. The data contain about 210,000 distinct CDR3 sequences, approximately 19% of them singletons. Time point in this sample: newly diagnosed GD, antithyroid drugs for less than 3 months. PBMC-extracted RNA yielded the TCR library. Trimming cost V 5 bases and J 6 bases, with 17 bases left between them. The CDR3 is made up of 14 amino acids. CDR1 is SNHLY, CDR2 FYNNEI, per germline. The data also belong to a second study, concerning T cells in Graves' hyperthyroidism and ophthalmopathy.

The chain uses TRBV2 and TRBJ2-7; D may be TRBD2 (5 bases). The specimen comprised peripheral blood mononuclear cells (PBMCs), sampled at new diagnosis, from a patient treated with antithyroid drugs. This TCR was recovered from a woman aged 25 to 39 with Graves disease. In DNA form, the CDR3 reads TGTGCCAGCAGTCCCAACCTAGCTATCGGCGAGCAGTACTTC. Encoded protein: CASSPNLAIGEQYF. Full variable domain (outside the CDR3, taken from reference TRBV2 and TRBJ2-7): EPEVTQTPSHQVTQMGQEVILRCVPISNHLYFYWYRQILGQKVEFLVSFYNNEISEKSEIFDDQFSVERPDGSNFTLKIRSTKLEDSAMYFCASSPNLAIGEQYFGPGTRLTVT.